This paragraph covers one T cell receptor (beta chain) sequence. Profiling relied on immunoSEQ multiplex PCR, and the TCRdb table lists in-frame clones only, not all of them. In the table there are approximately 80,000 clones, about nine tenths of which are singletons. Looked up from germline, CDR1 is SGHDN and CDR2 is FVKESK. The CDR3 has 12 residues. Trimming cost V 1 base and J 4 bases, with 5 bases left between them. The sample belongs to a study of OX40 agonist ivuxolimab in advanced cancers. Study at large: Patients were given ivuxolimab, an antibody that agonizes OX40 (CD134).

A history of autoimmune disease or systemic immunosuppression excluded patients. The specimen was CD4+ or CD8+ T cells sorted from blood, collected in a trial of the OX40 agonist ivuxolimab. The gene calls are TRBV14 and TRBJ2-7; D is ambiguous. The source is an adult with an advanced solid tumor such as melanoma, head and neck, liver or kidney cancer. The CDR3 nucleotides read TGTGCCAGCAGCCAAGGGTGGTACGAGCAGTACTTC. The encoded protein is CASSQGWYEQYF.